One T cell receptor beta chain is described in this entry. This record belongs to a study of blood T cell repertoires in COVID-19. The CDR3 covers 17 residues. With V trimmed by 2 bases and J by 6 bases, 9 bases remained unmatched. Germline V gene sequence: CDR1 SGHVS, CDR2 FQNEAQ. TCRdb keeps only in-frame clones here, not all; method: immunoSEQ multiplex PCR. Of under 550,000 clones in the sample, 85% to 90% are singletons; the top ten hold 0.8% to 1%. The chain carries TRBV7-8 and TRBJ2-3; 12 bases agree with TRBD1. Sequenced sample: peripheral blood. This clonotype originated in a man aged 18 to 30 with COVID-19, enrolled during active disease. The CDR3: CASSLKGQGAQTDTQYF. Written as DNA, the CDR3 is TGTGCCAGCAGCTTAAAGGGACAGGGGGCCCAAACGGATACGCAGTATTTT.